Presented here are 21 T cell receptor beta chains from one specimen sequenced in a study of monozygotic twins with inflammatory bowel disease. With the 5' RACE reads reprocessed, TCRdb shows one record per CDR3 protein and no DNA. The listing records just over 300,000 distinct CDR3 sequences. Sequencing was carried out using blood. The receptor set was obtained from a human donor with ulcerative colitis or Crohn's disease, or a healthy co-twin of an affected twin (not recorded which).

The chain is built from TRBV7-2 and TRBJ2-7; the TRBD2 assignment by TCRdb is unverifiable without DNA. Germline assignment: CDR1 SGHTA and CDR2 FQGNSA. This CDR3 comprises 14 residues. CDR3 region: CASSFSAGGYEQYF.

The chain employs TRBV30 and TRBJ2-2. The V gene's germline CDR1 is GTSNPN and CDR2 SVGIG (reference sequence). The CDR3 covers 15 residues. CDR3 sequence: CAWGEQFANTGELFF.

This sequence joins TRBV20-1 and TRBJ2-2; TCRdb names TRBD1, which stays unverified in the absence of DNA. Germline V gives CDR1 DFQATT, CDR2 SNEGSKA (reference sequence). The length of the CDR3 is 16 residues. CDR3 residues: CSAQRWDRGLPGELFF.

CDR3 residues: CASSKTGVRSPLHF. This chain joins TRBV7-2 and TRBJ1-6. CDR1 and CDR2 from the germline V gene are SGHTA and FQGNSA. The CDR3 consists of 14 residues.

The CDR3 here is CASSYSPPGASYEQYF. This chain links TRBV6-5 with TRBJ2-7; TCRdb indicates TRBD1, and absent DNA this call remains unverified. CDR1 and CDR2 (germline): MNHEY, SVGAGI. The CDR3 runs to 16 residues.

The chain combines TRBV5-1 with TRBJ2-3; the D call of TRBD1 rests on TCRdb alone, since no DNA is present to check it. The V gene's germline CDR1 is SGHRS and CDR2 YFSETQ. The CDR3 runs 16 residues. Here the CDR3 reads CASSLPIGIASDTQYF. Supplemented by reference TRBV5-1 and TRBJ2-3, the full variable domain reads KAGVTQTPRYLIKTRGQQVTLSCSPISGHRSVSWYQQTPGQGLQFLFEYFSETQRNKGNFPGRFSGRQFSNSRSEMNVSTLELGDSALYLCASSLPIGIASDTQYFGPGTRLTVL.

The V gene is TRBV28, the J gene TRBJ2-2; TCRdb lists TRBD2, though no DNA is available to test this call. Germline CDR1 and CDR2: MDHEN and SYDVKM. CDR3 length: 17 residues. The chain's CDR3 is CASSFPTGSLNTGELFF.

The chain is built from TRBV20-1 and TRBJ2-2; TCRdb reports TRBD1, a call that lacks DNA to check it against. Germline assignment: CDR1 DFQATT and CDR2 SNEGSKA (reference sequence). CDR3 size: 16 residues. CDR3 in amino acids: CSARDGGAGNTGELFF.

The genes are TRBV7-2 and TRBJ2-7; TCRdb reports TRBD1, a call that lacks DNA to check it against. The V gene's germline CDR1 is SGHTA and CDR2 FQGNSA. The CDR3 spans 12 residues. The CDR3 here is CASSRPSGEQYF.

CDR3 sequence reads: CASSLVAGVEETQYF. The V and J genes are TRBV5-1 and TRBJ2-5; absent DNA, TCRdb's TRBD2 call cannot be checked. The CDR3 extends over 15 amino acids. Germline V gives CDR1 SGHRS, CDR2 YFSETQ.

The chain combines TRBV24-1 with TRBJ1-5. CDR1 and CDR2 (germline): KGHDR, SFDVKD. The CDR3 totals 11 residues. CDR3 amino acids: CAIGQYQPQHF.

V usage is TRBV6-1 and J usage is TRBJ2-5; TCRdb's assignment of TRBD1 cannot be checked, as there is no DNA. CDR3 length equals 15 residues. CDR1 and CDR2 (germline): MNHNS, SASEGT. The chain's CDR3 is CASSGYGTVQETQYF.

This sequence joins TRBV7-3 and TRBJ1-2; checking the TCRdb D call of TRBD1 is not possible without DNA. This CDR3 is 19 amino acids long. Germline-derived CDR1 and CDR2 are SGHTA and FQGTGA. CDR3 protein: CASSLTGTGGSGFGYGYTF.

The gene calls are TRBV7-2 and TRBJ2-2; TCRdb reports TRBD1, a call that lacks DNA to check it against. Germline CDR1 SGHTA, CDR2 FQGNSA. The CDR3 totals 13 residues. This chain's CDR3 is CASTLGNTGELFF.

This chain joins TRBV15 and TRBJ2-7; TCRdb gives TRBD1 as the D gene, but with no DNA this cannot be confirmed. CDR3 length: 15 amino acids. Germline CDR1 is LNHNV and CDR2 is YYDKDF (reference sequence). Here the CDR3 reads CATSRLGGISYEQYF. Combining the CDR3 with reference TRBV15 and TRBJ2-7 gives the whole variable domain DAMVIQNPRYQVTQFGKPVTLSCSQTLNHNVMYWYQQKSSQAPKLLFHYYDKDFNNEADTPDNFQSRRPNTSFCFLDIRSPGLGDTAMYLCATSRLGGISYEQYFGPGTRLTVT.

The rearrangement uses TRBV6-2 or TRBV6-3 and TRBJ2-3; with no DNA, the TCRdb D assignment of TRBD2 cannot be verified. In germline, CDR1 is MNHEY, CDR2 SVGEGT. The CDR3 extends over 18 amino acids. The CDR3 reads CASSYPSGLAESRDTQYF.

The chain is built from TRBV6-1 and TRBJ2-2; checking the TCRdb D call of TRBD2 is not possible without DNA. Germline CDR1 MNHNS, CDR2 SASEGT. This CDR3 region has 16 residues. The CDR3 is CASRPTSGGVTGELFF.

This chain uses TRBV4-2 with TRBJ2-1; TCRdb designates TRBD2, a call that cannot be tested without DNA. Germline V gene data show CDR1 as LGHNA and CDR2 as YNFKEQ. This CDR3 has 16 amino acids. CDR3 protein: CASSQDELASSSEQFF.

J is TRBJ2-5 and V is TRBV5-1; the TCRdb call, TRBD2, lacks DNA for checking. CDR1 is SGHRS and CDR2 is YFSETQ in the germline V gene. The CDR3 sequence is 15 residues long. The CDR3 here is CASSLGLAGPETQYF.

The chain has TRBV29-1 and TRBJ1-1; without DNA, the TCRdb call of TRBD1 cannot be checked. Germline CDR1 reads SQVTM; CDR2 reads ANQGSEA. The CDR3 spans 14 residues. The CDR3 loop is CSVVDRGRYTEAFF.

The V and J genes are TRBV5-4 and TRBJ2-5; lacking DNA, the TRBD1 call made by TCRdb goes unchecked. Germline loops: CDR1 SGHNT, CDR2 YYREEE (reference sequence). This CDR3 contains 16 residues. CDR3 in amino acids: CASSSTFQTGMETQYF.